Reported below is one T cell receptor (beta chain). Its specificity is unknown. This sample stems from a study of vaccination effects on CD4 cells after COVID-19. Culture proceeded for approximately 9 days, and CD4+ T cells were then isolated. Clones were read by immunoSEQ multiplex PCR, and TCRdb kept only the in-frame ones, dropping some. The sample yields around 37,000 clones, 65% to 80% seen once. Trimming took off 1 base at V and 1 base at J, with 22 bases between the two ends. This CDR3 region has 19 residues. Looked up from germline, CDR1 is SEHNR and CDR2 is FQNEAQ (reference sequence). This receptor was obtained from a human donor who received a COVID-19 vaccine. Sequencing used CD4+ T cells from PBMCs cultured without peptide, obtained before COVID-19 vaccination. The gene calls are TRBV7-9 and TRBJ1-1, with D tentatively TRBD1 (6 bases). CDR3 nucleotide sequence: TGTGCCAGCAGCTTAGTGGCCGTAAAAGGACAGTTGGGGAACACTGAAGCTTTCTTT. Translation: CASSLVAVKGQLGNTEAFF.